Following are 9 T cell receptor beta chains from one sample sequenced in a study of blood T cell repertoires in COVID-19. Sequencing used immunoSEQ multiplex PCR; TCRdb keeps in-frame clones, though not all of them. The sample comprises about 150,000 clones, around nine tenths of which are singletons, and over 2% rests with the top ten. What was sequenced was peripheral blood. The receptor set was obtained from an elderly woman with COVID-19, enrolled during active disease.

The chain carries TRBV18 and TRBJ1-1; D perhaps matches TRBD1 (5 bases). There are 13 residues in the CDR3. Trimming stripped 1 base from V and 11 bases from J, with 14 bases between. Germline CDR1 is KGHSH and CDR2 is LQKENI. CDR3 region: CASSPRGGVKAFF. CDR3 coding DNA: TGTGCCAGCTCACCACGGGGGGGGGTGAAGGCTTTCTTT.

The chain has TRBV2 and TRBJ1-2; possible D gene TRBD1, 5 bases. Trimming left V 6 bases short and J 4 bases short, with 24 bases between. This CDR3 has 17 residues. The V gene's germline CDR1 is SNHLY and CDR2 FYNNEI. The CDR3 region has the DNA TGTGCCAGCAGGGACCGCGGGGCCGGAACATTGGCCTATGGCTACACCTTC. The encoded protein is CASRDRGAGTLAYGYTF.

This sequence joins TRBV18 and TRBJ1-4; a possible D gene is TRBD1 (6 bases). The V end lost 5 bases, the J end lost 8 bases, and 15 bases lay between the germline ends. Looked up from germline, CDR1 is KGHSH and CDR2 is LQKENI. The CDR3 runs to 14 residues. The CDR3 nucleotides are TGTGCCAGCTCAGTTGCACAGGGTACCGAAAAACTGTTTTTT. Protein product: CASSVAQGTEKLFF.

CDR3 in amino acids: CASSSLLTSGRATDTQYF. In nucleotides, the CDR3 is TGTGCCAGCAGCTCCCTTCTGACTAGCGGGAGGGCCACAGATACGCAGTATTTT. The chain is built from TRBV5-6 and TRBJ2-3; 14 bases are shared with TRBD2. CDR3 size: 18 residues. CDR1 and CDR2 (germline): SGHDT, YYEEEE. The ends lost 3 bases at V and 2 bases at J; junction bases unmatched: 8.

This rearrangement joins TRBV6-5 to TRBJ1-6; TRBD1 is a possible D gene (6 bases). Germline V gene data show CDR1 as MNHEY and CDR2 as SVGAGI. V lost 2 bases and J 6 bases, leaving 8 bases between the germline ends. The CDR3 is made up of 14 amino acids. CDR3 protein: CASSYGGPNSPLHF. DNA of the CDR3: TGTGCCAGCAGTTACGGGGGCCCTAATTCACCCCTCCACTTT.

The chain links TRBV28 to TRBJ1-3; TRBD1 matches at 7 bases. Germline CDR1 and CDR2: MDHEN and SYDVKM. Trimming cost V 2 bases and J 0 bases; bases outside gene matches: 4. The CDR3 has 16 amino acids. CDR3: CASSLPQGSSGNTIYF. The CDR3 coding sequence is TGTGCCAGCAGTTTACCACAGGGGTCCTCTGGAAACACCATATATTTT. Supplemented by reference TRBV28 and TRBJ1-3, the full variable domain reads DVKVTQSSRYLVKRTGEKVFLECVQDMDHENMFWYRQDPGLGLRLIYFSYDVKMKEKGDIPEGYSVSREKKERFSLILESASTNQTSMYLCASSLPQGSSGNTIYFGEGSWLTVV.

This sequence joins TRBV24-1 and TRBJ2-1; 7 bases match TRBD1. V was pared by 4 bases and J by 0 bases, with 8 bases of the junction left unmatched. This CDR3 has 17 residues. Per germline, CDR1 KGHDR and CDR2 SFDVKD. CDR3 sequence (DNA): TGTGCCACCAGTGACCCCGGTGGGGACAGCTCCTACAATGAGCAGTTCTTC. It codes for CATSDPGGDSSYNEQFF.

This chain connects TRBV4-3 to TRBJ2-7; tentatively, D is TRBD2 (6 bases). CDR1 and CDR2 (germline): LGHNA, YSLEER. This CDR3 spans 15 amino acids. Trimming shortened V by 6 bases and J by 0 bases, and 15 bases separated the two germline ends. CDR3 protein: CASSDAGRSSYEQYF. Written as DNA, the CDR3 is TGCGCCAGCAGTGACGCGGGACGGTCCTCCTACGAGCAGTACTTC.

CDR3 sequence: CAISQGTGAYGYTF. In nucleotides, the CDR3 is TGTGCCATCAGTCAAGGGACAGGGGCCTATGGCTACACCTTC. The rearrangement uses TRBV10-3 and TRBJ1-2, with 10 positions matching TRBD1. Germline V CDR1 and CDR2: ENHRY, SYGVKD. Trimming took 5 bases from V and 4 from J; bases not matched to a gene: 4. The CDR3 contains 14 residues.